This T cell receptor beta chain was sequenced in a study of blood T cell repertoires in COVID-19. The CDR3 is 13 residues long. Germline V gene sequence: CDR1 SQVTM, CDR2 ANQGSEA. V lost 7 bases to trimming and J lost 0 bases, with 10 bases between them. Using immunoSEQ multiplex PCR, the repertoire was profiled, and TCRdb retains in-frame clones only, with some absent. The data show more than 200,000 clones, roughly 80% seen once. The source of this sequence is a woman older than 75 with acute or convalescent COVID-19. The chain employs TRBV29-1 and TRBJ1-3; the D is unclear. Sequenced: peripheral blood. The CDR3 reads CSAGESSGNTIYF. As DNA, the CDR3 is TGCAGCGCCGGGGAGAGCTCTGGAAACACCATATATTTT.